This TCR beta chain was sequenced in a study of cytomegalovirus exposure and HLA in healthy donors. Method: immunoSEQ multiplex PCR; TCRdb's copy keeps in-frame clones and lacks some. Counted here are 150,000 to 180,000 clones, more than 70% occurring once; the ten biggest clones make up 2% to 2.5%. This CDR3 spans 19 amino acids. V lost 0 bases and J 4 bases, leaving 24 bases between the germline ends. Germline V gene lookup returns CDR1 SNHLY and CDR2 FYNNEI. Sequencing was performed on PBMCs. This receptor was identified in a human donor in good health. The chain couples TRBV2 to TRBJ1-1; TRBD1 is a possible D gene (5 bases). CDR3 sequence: CASSEALLSRTPAGTEAFF. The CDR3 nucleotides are TGTGCCAGCAGTGAAGCGCTTCTATCCAGGACACCAGCGGGCACTGAAGCTTTCTTT.